This T cell receptor beta chain is from a study of OX40 agonist ivuxolimab in advanced cancers. Sequencing used immunoSEQ multiplex PCR; TCRdb keeps in-frame clones, though not all of them. The top ten hold around 13% of the sample, which has tens of thousands of clones, roughly 92% seen once. The germline V and J ends were trimmed by 5 bases and 0 bases, with 18 bases remaining between them. The CDR3 has 17 amino acids. CDR1 and CDR2 (germline): LNHDA, SQIVND (reference sequence). Sample: CD4+ or CD8+ T cells sorted from blood, taken in a trial of the OX40 agonist ivuxolimab. The gene calls are TRBV19 and TRBJ2-3, with D possibly being TRBD1 (5 bases). This TCR was recovered from an adult with an advanced solid tumor such as melanoma, head and neck, liver or kidney cancer. CDR3 region: CASSATTGDLSTDTQYF. Written as DNA, the CDR3 is TGTGCCAGTAGTGCCACCACAGGAGACCTTAGCACAGATACGCAGTATTTT.